One sample yielded the 27 T cell receptor beta chains listed below, sequenced in a study of neoadjuvant anti-PD-1 for oral cavity cancer (dated by TCRdb to about 2021). The intended sense of this specimen's time point label: after neoadjuvant nivolumab, at surgical resection. Library prep was done by the immunoSEQ multiplex PCR assay. Sourced from immuneACCESS, this table was stored by TCRdb with only in-frame sequences that have V and J called. A share of the clones is absent; for the studies checked, an unresolved V gene accounts for under half, and the remainder has no known explanation. The sample table holds 55,000 to 80,000 clones, of which roughly nine tenths were seen once. The ten largest clonotypes hold roughly 2.9% of the sample. Sequences were derived from PBMCs, sampled after nivolumab (anti-PD-1) treatment. These receptors all come from a person aged 40 to 85 with oral cavity squamous cell carcinoma.

The genes are TRBV7-9 and TRBJ1-4; D is uncertain. Germline V gene sequence: CDR1 SEHNR, CDR2 FQNEAQ (reference sequence). This CDR3 is built from 14 residues. V gave up 2 bases and J gave up 5 bases, with 9 bases separating them. The CDR3 sequence: CASSLMGWNEKLFF. The CDR3 bases are TGTGCCAGCAGCTTAATGGGGTGGAATGAAAAACTGTTTTTT.

A few counts support this clone. The chain combines TRBV9 with TRBJ2-7; either TRBD1 or TRBD2 may fit D (6 bases each). Looked up from germline, CDR1 is SGDLS and CDR2 is YYNGEE. V was cut by 5 bases and J by 3 bases, with 15 bases left in between. The CDR3 is 14 amino acids. The CDR3 loop reads CASSFGGGGYEQYF. CDR3 nucleotides: TGTGCCAGCAGTTTTGGTGGAGGGGGCTACGAGCAGTACTTC. The full variable domain, with the rest looked up from reference TRBV9 and TRBJ2-7, is DSGVTQTPKHLITATGQRVTLRCSPRSGDLSVYWYQQSLDQGLQFLIQYYNGEERAKGNILERFSAQQFPDLHSELNLSSLELGDSALYFCASSFGGGGYEQYFGPGTRLTVT.

The V and J genes are TRBV7-6 and TRBJ2-2, with 9 positions matching TRBD2. CDR3 length: 16 amino acids. V trimming: 5 bases; J trimming: 4 bases; junction bases outside the gene matches: 8. Germline V CDR1 and CDR2: SGHVS, FNYEAQ. This chain's CDR3 is CASSPLSGRSTGELFF. In nucleotides, the CDR3 is TGTGCCAGCAGCCCGCTGAGCGGGAGGAGCACCGGGGAGCTGTTTTTT. The full variable domain, completed using reference TRBV7-6 and TRBJ2-2, is GAGVSQSPRYKVTKRGQDVALRCDPISGHVSLYWYRQALGQGPEFLTYFNYEAQQDKSGLPNDRFSAERPEGSISTLTIQRTEQRDSAMYRCASSPLSGRSTGELFFGEGSRLTVL.

This chain connects TRBV6-1 to TRBJ2-3; no reliable D call. V was shortened by 2 bases and J by 8 bases, with 8 bases between the two germline ends. The CDR3 spans 12 residues. The germline gives CDR1 MNHNS, CDR2 SASEGT. As DNA, the CDR3 is TGTGCCAGCAGTGAATCCTGGGGTACGCAGTATTTT. The encoded protein is CASSESWGTQYF.

The chain has TRBV5-1 and TRBJ1-2, with TRBD1 matching over 8 bases. CDR1 and CDR2 (germline): SGHRS, YFSETQ. After removal of 5 bases from V and 7 bases from J, the junction contained 10 bases not matched to a gene. The CDR3 has 14 residues. Here the CDR3 DNA reads TGCGCCAGCAGGGGGATTGGACAGGGACGTGGCTACACCTTC. This sequence encodes CASRGIGQGRGYTF.

The J gene is TRBJ1-2, the V gene TRBV2; no firm D call. The V end lost 6 bases, the J end lost 5 bases, and 7 bases lay between the germline ends. The CDR3 sequence is 11 residues long. Germline CDR1 and CDR2: SNHLY and FYNNEI. The CDR3, as DNA: TGTGCCAGCAGGGGTATATATGGCTACACCTTC. Translating it yields CASRGIYGYTF. Using reference TRBV2 and TRBJ1-2 for the parts outside the CDR3, the full variable domain is EPEVTQTPSHQVTQMGQEVILRCVPISNHLYFYWYRQILGQKVEFLVSFYNNEISEKSEIFDDQFSVERPDGSNFTLKIRSTKLEDSAMYFCASRGIYGYTFGSGTRLTVV.

This sequence joins TRBV9 and TRBJ1-1; D call uncertain. The V gene lost 2 bases and the J gene lost 5 bases, with 16 bases spanning the gap. The V gene's germline CDR1 is SGDLS and CDR2 YYNGEE. The CDR3 runs 15 residues. CDR3: CASSVSGRDLTEAFF. In DNA form, the CDR3 reads TGTGCCAGCAGCGTCAGTGGCAGAGACTTGACTGAAGCTTTCTTT.

CDR3 coding DNA: TGTGCCAGCAGTACCCCCGGGGGCGGGACCCACGAGCAGTACTTC. The encoded protein is CASSTPGGGTHEQYF. This rearrangement joins TRBV28 to TRBJ2-7; D is perhaps TRBD1 or TRBD2 (6 bases each). The CDR3 sequence is 15 residues long. V lost 5 bases and J 5 bases, leaving 19 bases between the germline ends. CDR1 and CDR2 from the germline V gene are MDHEN and SYDVKM. The full variable domain, with the rest looked up from reference TRBV28 and TRBJ2-7, is DVKVTQSSRYLVKRTGEKVFLECVQDMDHENMFWYRQDPGLGLRLIYFSYDVKMKEKGDIPEGYSVSREKKERFSLILESASTNQTSMYLCASSTPGGGTHEQYFGPGTRLTVT.

The genes are TRBV29-1 and TRBJ1-1; D might be TRBD1 (5 bases). V was shortened by 2 bases and J by 11 bases, with 12 bases between the two germline ends. CDR3 size: 11 residues. Germline CDR1 is SQVTM and CDR2 is ANQGSEA. This CDR3 reads CSVELRGYAFF. The CDR3 region has the DNA TGCAGCGTTGAATTGCGGGGGTATGCTTTCTTT.

The chain links TRBV4-1 to TRBJ2-4, with D perhaps matching TRBD2 (6 bases). From germline, CDR1 is MGHRA and CDR2 YSYEKL. The length of the CDR3 is 17 residues. The ends were cut back, 2 bases at V and 2 bases at J, with 16 bases in the middle. The CDR3 DNA reads as TGCGCCAGCAGCCAACGGGAATTCCGGGAGACCAAAAACATTCAGTACTTC. It codes for CASSQREFRETKNIQYF.

The chain employs TRBV7-6 and TRBJ2-4; 12 bases are a match to TRBD2. J was trimmed by 0 bases and V by 10 bases; bases with no gene match: 7. The CDR3 is made up of 16 amino acids. The V gene's germline CDR1 is SGHVS and CDR2 FNYEAQ. For the CDR3, the DNA is TGTGCCATAGGACTAGCGGGGACGCTAGCCAAAAACATTCAGTACTTC. As protein: CAIGLAGTLAKNIQYF.

The chain combines TRBV23-1 with TRBJ1-5, with D perhaps matching TRBD1 (5 bases). TRBV23-1 is assigned to the ORF class and has an uncertain function. Trimming took 0 bases from V and 0 from J, leaving 12 bases between them. This CDR3 has 17 amino acids. The CDR3 sequence is CASSQSRTHYSNQPQHF. The DNA of the CDR3 is TGCGCCAGCAGTCAATCGAGGACACACTATAGCAATCAGCCCCAGCATTTT.

The rearrangement uses TRBV9 and TRBJ1-6; the D is unclear. The CDR3 consists of 15 residues. Germline V gene lookup returns CDR1 SGDLS and CDR2 YYNGEE. V lost 0 bases to trimming and J lost 0 bases, with 4 bases between them. For the CDR3, the DNA is TGTGCCAGCAGCGTAGGTAGCTCCTATAATTCACCCCTCCACTTT. Amino acids: CASSVGSSYNSPLHF.

This chain joins TRBV9 and TRBJ1-2; D ambiguous. The CDR3 totals 13 residues. V was clipped by 4 bases and J by 3 bases, with 10 bases between them. Germline values: CDR1 SGDLS, CDR2 YYNGEE. Here the CDR3 DNA reads TGTGCCAGCAGCCCCTTCCGCGACTATGGCTACACCTTC. Its translation: CASSPFRDYGYTF.

V is TRBV15 and J is TRBJ2-3, with 9 bases aligning to TRBD1. CDR1 and CDR2 (germline): LNHNV, YYDKDF (reference sequence). The CDR3 spans 16 residues. With 1 base clipped from V and 6 bases from J, the junction kept 8 bases outside the gene matches. The CDR3 here is CATSRGEQGAPDTQYF. CDR3 coding DNA: TGTGCCACCAGCAGAGGTGAACAGGGGGCGCCGGATACGCAGTATTTT.

V gene TRBV7-9 combines with J gene TRBJ1-1, with 8 bases aligning to TRBD1. The CDR3 length is 16 residues. CDR1 and CDR2 from the germline V gene are SEHNR and FQNEAQ (reference sequence). The ends lost 3 bases at V and 3 bases at J; junction bases unmatched: 9. The CDR3 DNA follows: TGTGCCAGCAGCTTTACACCAGGGGGCAGGGACACTGAAGCTTTCTTT. Amino acid sequence: CASSFTPGGRDTEAFF.

This chain joins TRBV2 and TRBJ1-5; the D gene is possibly TRBD1 (6 bases). V gave up 7 bases and J gave up 2 bases, with 18 bases separating them. CDR1 is SNHLY and CDR2 is FYNNEI in the germline V gene. The CDR3 loop spans 16 amino acids. The CDR3 DNA sequence: TGTGCCAGCAAATCCGGGGGCGCGGAGGGCAATCAGCCCCAGCATTTT. Its translation: CASKSGGAEGNQPQHF.

The chain is built from TRBV6-1 and TRBJ1-1, with D possibly TRBD1 on 5 matching bases. This CDR3 is built from 15 residues. Germline CDR1 MNHNS, CDR2 SASEGT. Trimming left V 4 bases short and J 5 bases short, with 17 bases between. CDR3: CASSVGRGVMTEAFF. CDR3 sequence (DNA): TGTGCCAGCAGTGTGGGGAGGGGAGTAATGACTGAAGCTTTCTTT.

The DNA for the CDR3 is TGTGCCAGCAGCTTAGTGTCGGGGGCAACTAATGAAAAACTGTTTTTT. This gives the protein CASSLVSGATNEKLFF. This chain connects TRBV7-9 to TRBJ1-4; D may be TRBD1 (5 bases). Germline V gene sequence: CDR1 SEHNR, CDR2 FQNEAQ (reference sequence). The V gene lost 1 base and the J gene lost 0 bases, with 9 bases spanning the gap. The CDR3 extends over 16 amino acids.

This clone was seen a handful of times. This chain links TRBV19 with TRBJ2-7; D gene uncertain. The germline V gene encodes CDR1 LNHDA and CDR2 SQIVND (reference sequence). This CDR3 is built from 12 residues. V was trimmed by 8 bases and J by 5 bases, leaving 13 bases between them. CDR3: CASGRTLNEQYF. In DNA, the CDR3 is TGTGCCAGTGGAAGGACCCTTAACGAGCAGTACTTC.

The rearrangement joins TRBV10-1 to TRBJ2-1; TRBD1 agrees at 8 bases. With 6 bases clipped from V and 9 bases from J, the junction kept 4 bases outside the gene matches. CDR1 and CDR2 (germline): WNHNN, SYGVQD (reference sequence). The CDR3 loop spans 12 amino acids. The CDR3 spells CASSHTGGEQFF. The CDR3 coding sequence is TGCGCCAGCAGCCATACAGGGGGTGAGCAGTTCTTC.

This clone has only a few counts. The gene calls are TRBV5-4 and TRBJ1-2; 9 bases are a match to TRBD1. Germline assignment: CDR1 SGHNT and CDR2 YYREEE (reference sequence). Trimming took 2 bases from V and 5 from J; bases not matched to a gene: 7. The length of the CDR3 is 15 residues. The DNA for the CDR3 is TGTGCCAGCAGCTTTGGCACAGGGGGCGCGTATGGCTACACCTTC. Translated: CASSFGTGGAYGYTF. The whole variable domain, remainder taken from reference TRBV5-4 and TRBJ1-2, is ETGVTQSPTHLIKTRGQQVTLRCSSQSGHNTVSWYQQALGQGPQFIFQYYREEENGRGNFPPRFSGLQFPNYSSELNVNALELDDSALYLCASSFGTGGAYGYTFGSGTRLTVV.

The chain is built from TRBV11-2 and TRBJ1-2; D is unclear. V was pared by 1 base and J by 3 bases, with 9 bases between. Germline CDR1 and CDR2: SGHAT and FQNNGV. The CDR3 runs 14 residues. In nucleotides, the CDR3 is TGTGCCAGCAGCTTAGTCTGGGGTGACTATGGCTACACCTTC. Residues: CASSLVWGDYGYTF.

V is TRBV30 and J is TRBJ2-7; possible D gene TRBD2, 6 bases. CDR1 is GTSNPN and CDR2 is SVGIG in the germline V gene (reference sequence). CDR3 length: 13 amino acids. CDR3 nucleotide sequence: TGTGCTTGGGACTCCGGGAGTTCCTACGAGCAGTACTTC. It translates to CAWDSGSSYEQYF. The variable domain in full, completed from reference TRBV30 and TRBJ2-7, reads SQTIHQWPATLVQPVGSPLSLECTVEGTSNPNLYWYRQAAGRGLQLLFYSVGIGQISSEVPQNLSASRPQDRQFILSSKKLLLSDSGFYLCAWDSGSSYEQYFGPGTRLTVT.

This clone was seen a few times. The chain has TRBV6-1 and TRBJ2-1, with D possibly being TRBD1 (6 bases). V was clipped by 4 bases and J by 7 bases, with 17 bases between them. The length of the CDR3 is 15 residues. CDR1 is MNHNS and CDR2 is SASEGT in the germline V gene. CDR3 DNA: TGTGCCAGCAGTGGAAGAGGGGGTGGTGGAAATGAGCAGTTCTTC. It is translated as CASSGRGGGGNEQFF.

This chain connects TRBV5-1 to TRBJ1-1; no definite D call. With 4 bases removed from V and 2 bases from J, the gap between germline ends came to 12 bases. This CDR3 comprises 14 residues. The germline gives CDR1 SGHRS, CDR2 YFSETQ. CDR3 coding DNA: TGCGCCAGCAGCCCGGGGAGCCCCAACACTGAAGCTTTCTTT. This codes for CASSPGSPNTEAFF.

This clone was detected only once. The V gene is TRBV28, the J gene TRBJ2-3; D tentatively reads TRBD1 or TRBD2 (6 bases each). Germline CDR1 is MDHEN and CDR2 is SYDVKM. CDR3 length equals 14 residues. Trimming removed 8 bases from V and 6 bases from J, with 18 bases in between. CDR3 DNA sequence: TGTGCCAGCGTATCCCGGGGGCGGCCGGATACGCAGTATTTT. Encoded protein: CASVSRGRPDTQYF.